Below, 19 T cell receptor beta chains from the same sample are listed, as sequenced in a study of shared clonotypes between healthy human individuals (dated by TCRdb to 2020 to 2022). Library preparation employed the immunoSEQ multiplex PCR assay. What TCRdb holds here is the immuneACCESS table cut down to in-frame rearrangements. Part of the clones is not present; checked against another copy, under half of the missing clones reflect an unresolved V gene, and the others are unexplained. The sample table shows about 1.5 million clones, and approximately 98% are seen once. The ten largest clones add up to 0.45% of the sample. The sequencing input was naive CD4+ T cells sorted from blood. The cell subset or site label here, explained by the study, means: CD45RA+ positively selected. Receptor source: a man aged 25-45 years in good health.

This clone was detected a few times. The chain carries TRBV9 and TRBJ1-1; TRBD1 might be the D (5 bases). V gave up 0 bases and J gave up 0 bases, with 15 bases separating them. The V gene's germline CDR1 is SGDLS and CDR2 YYNGEE. The CDR3 consists of 17 residues. This CDR3 reads CASSVGPGSRMNTEAFF. The CDR3 nucleotides read TGTGCCAGCAGCGTAGGACCAGGGAGCCGCATGAACACTGAAGCTTTCTTT. The full variable domain, completed using reference TRBV9 and TRBJ1-1, is DSGVTQTPKHLITATGQRVTLRCSPRSGDLSVYWYQQSLDQGLQFLIQYYNGEERAKGNILERFSAQQFPDLHSELNLSSLELGDSALYFCASSVGPGSRMNTEAFFGQGTRLTVV.

The chain couples TRBV11-2 to TRBJ2-4, with 7 nucleotides matching TRBD2. The J segment lost 4 bases and the V segment lost 2 bases, leaving 14 bases of the junction unmatched. This CDR3 contains 18 residues. Germline V lookup: CDR1 SGHAT, CDR2 FQNNGV. This CDR3 reads CASSLHKYPLAEKNIQYF. The CDR3 DNA reads TGTGCCAGCAGCTTACACAAATACCCTCTAGCGGAGAAAAACATTCAGTACTTC.

The rearrangement joins TRBV14 to TRBJ2-2; D might be TRBD2 (5 bases). Between the trimmed V and J ends, which lost 4 bases and 1 base, there was a span of 10 bases. The germline V gene encodes CDR1 SGHDN and CDR2 FVKESK. The CDR3 covers 15 residues. The CDR3 bases are TGTGCCAGCAGCCTTACGGGGAGGAACACCGGGGAGCTGTTTTTT. Protein product: CASSLTGRNTGELFF. The full variable domain, its missing parts supplied by reference TRBV14 and TRBJ2-2, is EAGVTQFPSHSVIEKGQTVTLRCDPISGHDNLYWYRRVMGKEIKFLLHFVKESKQDESGMPNNRFLAERTGGTYSTLKVQPAELEDSGVYFCASSLTGRNTGELFFGEGSRLTVL.

The chain couples TRBV7-9 to TRBJ1-2; D gene uncertain. The CDR3 runs 10 residues. Per the germline V gene, CDR1 is SEHNR and CDR2 is FQNEAQ (reference sequence). The V and J ends lost 8 bases and 5 bases respectively, with 6 bases between them. CDR3 loop: CASSQYGYTF. CDR3 coding DNA: TGTGCCAGCTCGCAGTATGGCTACACCTTC.

The chain joins TRBV4-2 to TRBJ2-3, with TRBD2 identical over 7 bases. Germline loops: CDR1 LGHNA, CDR2 YNFKEQ. The CDR3 covers 17 residues. V was pared by 0 bases and J by 4 bases, with 10 bases of the junction left unmatched. CDR3 loop: CASSQDPVGLMPDTQYF. The CDR3 DNA sequence: TGTGCCAGCAGCCAAGATCCCGTGGGACTAATGCCAGATACGCAGTATTTT.

The chain couples TRBV19 to TRBJ2-1, with TRBD1 matching over 9 bases. CDR3 length: 14 amino acids. V gave up 7 bases and J gave up 9 bases; unmatched junction bases: 10. Per germline, CDR1 LNHDA and CDR2 SQIVND (reference sequence). The CDR3 sequence: CASTIQGAASEQFF. The CDR3 DNA reads as TGTGCCAGTACCATACAGGGGGCGGCCAGTGAGCAGTTCTTC.

This clone was detected once. The chain links TRBV19 to TRBJ2-7, with TRBD1 matching 10 bases. The CDR3 length is 17 residues. With V trimmed by 2 bases and J by 1 base, 8 bases remained unmatched. Germline V CDR1 and CDR2: LNHDA, SQIVND (reference sequence). DNA for the CDR3: TGTGCCAGTAGTATACACCCTCCGGGACAGGGGTCCTACGAGCAGTACTTC. It yields the protein CASSIHPPGQGSYEQYF.

This rearrangement joins TRBV7-2 to TRBJ2-2, with 9 bases lining up with TRBD2. There are 16 residues in the CDR3. Trimming removed 5 bases from V and 7 bases from J; junction bases left unmatched: 11. The germline CDR1 and CDR2 sequences are SGHTA and FQGNSA. CDR3 in amino acids: CASSRGGGRAIGELFF. Here the CDR3 DNA reads TGTGCCAGCAGCCGCGGTGGCGGGAGGGCCATCGGGGAGCTGTTTTTT.

V usage is TRBV7-2 and J usage is TRBJ2-1; weak D call: TRBD2 (5 bases). V lost 5 bases to trimming and J lost 6 bases, with 11 bases between them. This CDR3 region has 13 residues. Looked up from germline, CDR1 is SGHTA and CDR2 is FQGNSA. The CDR3 loop reads CASSTTIPNEQFF. In nucleotides, the CDR3 is TGTGCCAGCAGCACGACTATTCCCAATGAGCAGTTCTTC.

For the CDR3, the DNA is TGTGCCAGCAGTTACCTGGCAGGGAAGTACGAGCAGTACTTC. Translating it yields CASSYLAGKYEQYF. The genes are TRBV6-5 and TRBJ2-7, with TRBD1 as a possible D gene (5 bases). V shed 2 bases and J shed 4 bases, with 12 bases lying between them. Germline loops: CDR1 MNHEY, CDR2 SVGAGI. This CDR3 region has 14 residues.

Remarks on this clone: The identical CDR3 is also encoded by other nucleotide sequences in the sample. CDR3 DNA: TGTGCCAGCTCACCGGGACAGGGGAACACTGAAGCTTTCTTT. Translating gives CASSPGQGNTEAFF. This chain joins TRBV18 and TRBJ1-1; TRBD1 agrees at 9 bases. Trimming at V came to 3 bases and at J to 1 base, leaving 0 bases not matched to a gene. Germline V gene data show CDR1 as KGHSH and CDR2 as LQKENI. The CDR3 sequence is 14 residues long. Supplemented by reference TRBV18 and TRBJ1-1, the full variable domain reads NAGVMQNPRHLVRRRGQEARLRCSPMKGHSHVYWYRQLPEEGLKFMVYLQKENIIDESGMPKERFSAEFPKEGPSILRIQQVVRGDSAAYFCASSPGQGNTEAFFGQGTRLTVV.

The chain recombines TRBV29-1 with TRBJ2-1; D gene uncertain. The CDR3 consists of 11 residues. The germline V gene encodes CDR1 SQVTM and CDR2 ANQGSEA. V shed 6 bases and J shed 7 bases, with 10 bases lying between them. CDR3: CSVAENNEQFF. In DNA form, the CDR3 reads TGCAGCGTAGCTGAAAATAATGAGCAGTTCTTC.

The chain links TRBV18 to TRBJ2-7, with TRBD1 matching over 7 bases. Looked up from germline, CDR1 is KGHSH and CDR2 is LQKENI. The CDR3 is 19 residues long. Trimming cost V 0 bases and J 2 bases; bases outside gene matches: 16. CDR3 in amino acids: CASSPPLGFRDRNPYEQYF. Here the CDR3 DNA reads TGTGCCAGCTCACCACCACTGGGGTTTCGGGACAGAAACCCCTACGAGCAGTACTTC.

CDR3 region: CASSSGDLHVETQYF. In DNA form, the CDR3 reads TGTGCCAGCAGCTCAGGAGACCTGCATGTGGAGACCCAGTACTTC. The rearrangement links TRBV5-5 to TRBJ2-5; the D is unclear. Germline CDR1 and CDR2: SGHKS and YYEKEE (reference sequence). The V end lost 3 bases, the J end lost 5 bases, and 17 bases lay between the germline ends. This CDR3 has 15 residues.

J is TRBJ2-7 and V is TRBV6-1; a weak D match, TRBD1 (6 bases). Germline loops: CDR1 MNHNS, CDR2 SASEGT. Trimming stripped 7 bases from V and 3 bases from J, with 19 bases between. The CDR3 runs 15 residues. The CDR3 coding sequence is TGTGCCAGCACAAATGTCAGGGGTTCCCACTACGAGCAGTACTTC. Its protein is CASTNVRGSHYEQYF.

The gene calls are TRBV18 and TRBJ2-7; D gene unclear. The CDR3 totals 14 residues. The V gene's germline CDR1 is KGHSH and CDR2 LQKENI. V lost 3 bases and J 4 bases, leaving 13 bases between the germline ends. Here the CDR3 DNA reads TGTGCCAGCTCACCGGAACCCCGTCGGTACGAGCAGTACTTC. It codes for CASSPEPRRYEQYF.

As regards this clone: Other nucleotide sequences in the sample specify the same CDR3. The chain carries TRBV6-5 and TRBJ1-5; D might be TRBD1 (5 bases). The CDR3 length is 15 residues. Per germline, CDR1 MNHEY and CDR2 SVGAGI. The V end was cut by 0 bases, the J end by 3 bases, with 9 bases between. Here the CDR3 DNA reads TGTGCCAGCAGTTACTCGTCAGGGAACAATCAGCCCCAGCATTTT. It is translated as CASSYSSGNNQPQHF.

This sequence joins TRBV19 and TRBJ2-7; D remains ambiguous. The CDR3 contains 17 residues. The V and J ends lost 6 bases and 2 bases respectively, with 23 bases between them. CDR1 LNHDA and CDR2 SQIVND come from the germline V gene (reference sequence). Here the CDR3 DNA reads TGTGCCAGTAGCGACCGACACGGAAAATCAGTTCCCTACGAGCAGTACTTC. Residues: CASSDRHGKSVPYEQYF. The whole variable domain, remainder taken from reference TRBV19 and TRBJ2-7, is DGGITQSPKYLFRKEGQNVTLSCEQNLNHDAMYWYRQDPGQGLRLIYYSQIVNDFQKGDIAEGYSVSREKKESFPLTVTSAQKNPTAFYLCASSDRHGKSVPYEQYFGPGTRLTVT.

The chain couples TRBV30 to TRBJ1-1; TRBD1 might be the D (6 bases). The V end lost 0 bases, the J end lost 1 base, and 12 bases lay between the germline ends. This CDR3 is built from 15 residues. Germline assignment: CDR1 GTSNPN and CDR2 SVGIG (reference sequence). CDR3 sequence (DNA): TGTGCCTGGAGTGTTGGGGGACATAAGAACACTGAAGCTTTCTTT. Translation gives CAWSVGGHKNTEAFF.